Below are 3 T cell receptor beta chains sequenced from a single sample in a study of T cells in Graves' hyperthyroidism and ophthalmopathy. From RNA transcripts, TCR beta CDR3 regions were amplified. The HTBI primer set served for first-round RT-PCR of the TCR CDR3. TCRdb independently ran MiXCR on the multiplex PCR reads; one entry per CDR3 protein. Counted here are approximately 430,000 distinct CDR3 sequences, approximately 14% occurring once; the ten biggest clones make up 7.5% to 9%. Specimen: blood. All receptors derive from a young woman with Graves' hyperthyroidism.

This clonotype was seen many times. The chain uses TRBV6-1 and TRBJ2-3; a possible D gene is TRBD2 (5 bases). The CDR3 length is 14 residues. Trimming shortened V by 4 bases and J by 6 bases, and 14 bases separated the two germline ends. CDR1 MNHNS and CDR2 SASEGT come from the germline V gene. The CDR3 protein is CASSGRGFIDTQYF. CDR3 sequence (DNA): TGTGCCAGCAGTGGGCGCGGGTTTATCGATACGCAGTATTTT.

This clonotype has a count of ten or more. This chain joins TRBV7-9 and TRBJ1-2; TRBD1 might be the D (5 bases). Trimming removed 2 bases at V and 8 bases at J, with 12 bases between. The germline V gene has CDR1 SEHNR and CDR2 FQNEAQ (reference sequence). The CDR3 extends over 13 amino acids. Written as DNA, the CDR3 is TGTGCCAGCAGCTTACAAGATGCAGGGGGCTACACCTTC. Its translation: CASSLQDAGGYTF.

This clonotype appeared many times. The chain combines TRBV18 with TRBJ1-2; no clear D. Trimming left V 1 base short and J 6 bases short, with 9 bases between. The CDR3 has 13 amino acids. Per the germline V gene, CDR1 is KGHSH and CDR2 is LQKENI. DNA for the CDR3: TGTGCCAGCTCACCACGAAGGACTGATGGCTACACCTTC. Translating it yields CASSPRRTDGYTF.